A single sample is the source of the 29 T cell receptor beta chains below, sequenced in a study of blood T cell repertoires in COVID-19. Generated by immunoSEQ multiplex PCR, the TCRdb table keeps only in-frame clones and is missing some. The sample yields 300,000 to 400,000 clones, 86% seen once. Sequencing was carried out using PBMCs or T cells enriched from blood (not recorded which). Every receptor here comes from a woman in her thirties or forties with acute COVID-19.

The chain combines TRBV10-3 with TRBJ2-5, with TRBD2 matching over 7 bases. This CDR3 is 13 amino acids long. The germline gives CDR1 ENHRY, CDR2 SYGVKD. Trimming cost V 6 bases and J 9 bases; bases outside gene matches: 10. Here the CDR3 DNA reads TGTGCCATCAGCCCAAGGGACCGGGAGGCCCAGTACTTC. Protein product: CAISPRDREAQYF.

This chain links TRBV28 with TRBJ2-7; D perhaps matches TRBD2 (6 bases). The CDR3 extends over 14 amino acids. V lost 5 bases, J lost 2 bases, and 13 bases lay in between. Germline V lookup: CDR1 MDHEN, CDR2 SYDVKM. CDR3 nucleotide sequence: TGTGCCAGCAGTCCCACTAGCCGCACCTACGAGCAGTACTTC. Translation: CASSPTSRTYEQYF.

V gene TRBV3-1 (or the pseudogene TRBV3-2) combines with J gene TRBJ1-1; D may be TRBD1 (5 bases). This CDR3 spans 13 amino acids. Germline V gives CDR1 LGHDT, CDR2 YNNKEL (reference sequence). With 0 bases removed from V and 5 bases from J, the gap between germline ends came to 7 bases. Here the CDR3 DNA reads TGTGCCAGCAGCCAAGAAGGGGTTACTGAAGCTTTCTTT. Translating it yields CASSQEGVTEAFF.

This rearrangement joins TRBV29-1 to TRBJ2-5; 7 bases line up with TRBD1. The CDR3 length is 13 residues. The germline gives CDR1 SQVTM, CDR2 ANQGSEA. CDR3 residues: CGSLGTVKETQYF. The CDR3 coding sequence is TGCGGATCCCTTGGGACAGTTAAAGAGACCCAGTACTTC.

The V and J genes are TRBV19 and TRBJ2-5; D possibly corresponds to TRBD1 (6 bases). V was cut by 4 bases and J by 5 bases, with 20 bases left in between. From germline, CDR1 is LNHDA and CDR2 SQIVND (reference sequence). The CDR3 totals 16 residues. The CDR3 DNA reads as TGTGCCAGTAGTAGTGTCAGGGGAAAAAATCGGGAGACCCAGTACTTC. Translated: CASSSVRGKNRETQYF.

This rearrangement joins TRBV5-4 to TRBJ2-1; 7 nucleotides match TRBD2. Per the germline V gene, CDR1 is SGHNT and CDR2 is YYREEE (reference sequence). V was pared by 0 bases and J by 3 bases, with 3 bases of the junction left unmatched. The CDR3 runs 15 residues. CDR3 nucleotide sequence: TGTGCCAGCAGCTTGGGAGGGAGGGGCTACAATGAGCAGTTCTTC. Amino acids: CASSLGGRGYNEQFF.

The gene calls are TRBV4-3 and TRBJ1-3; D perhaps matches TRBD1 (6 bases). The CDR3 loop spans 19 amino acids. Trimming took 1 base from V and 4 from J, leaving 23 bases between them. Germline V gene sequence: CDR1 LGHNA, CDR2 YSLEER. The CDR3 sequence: CASSQVLLSVQGPGNTIYF. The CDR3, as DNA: TGCGCCAGCAGCCAAGTACTCCTCTCTGTACAGGGCCCCGGAAACACCATATATTTT.

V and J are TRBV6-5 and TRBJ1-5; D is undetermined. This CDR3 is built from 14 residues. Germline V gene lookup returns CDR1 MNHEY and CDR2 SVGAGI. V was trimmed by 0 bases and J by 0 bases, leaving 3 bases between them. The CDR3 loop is CASSYSSSNQPQHF. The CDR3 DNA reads TGTGCCAGCAGTTACTCGAGTAGCAATCAGCCCCAGCATTTT.

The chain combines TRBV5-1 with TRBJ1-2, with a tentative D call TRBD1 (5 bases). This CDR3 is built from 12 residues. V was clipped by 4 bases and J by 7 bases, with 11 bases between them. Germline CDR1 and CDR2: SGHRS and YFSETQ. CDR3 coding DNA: TGCGCCAGCAGCACCCAGGGAGGTGGCTACACCTTC. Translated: CASSTQGGGYTF.

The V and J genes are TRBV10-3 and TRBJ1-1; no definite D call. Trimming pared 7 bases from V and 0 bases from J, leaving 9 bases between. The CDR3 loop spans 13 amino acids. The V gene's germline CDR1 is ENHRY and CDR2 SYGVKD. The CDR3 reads CAIKDEVNTEAFF. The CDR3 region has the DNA TGTGCCATCAAAGACGAGGTGAACACTGAAGCTTTCTTT.

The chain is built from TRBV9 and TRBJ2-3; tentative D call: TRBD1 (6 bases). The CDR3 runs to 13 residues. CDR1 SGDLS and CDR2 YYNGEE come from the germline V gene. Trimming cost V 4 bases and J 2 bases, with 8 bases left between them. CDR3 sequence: CASSYRVTDTQYF. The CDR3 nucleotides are TGTGCCAGCAGCTACAGGGTCACAGATACGCAGTATTTT.

In nucleotides, the CDR3 is TGTGCCACCAGCAGAGATCTGGACAGGCCGGGGACCGGGGAGCTGTTTTTT. As protein: CATSRDLDRPGTGELFF. This chain uses TRBV15 with TRBJ2-2, with TRBD1 matching over 7 bases. V shed 0 bases, J shed 5 bases, and the junction held 9 bases outside the gene matches. This CDR3 is built from 17 residues. The germline gives CDR1 LNHNV, CDR2 YYDKDF (reference sequence).

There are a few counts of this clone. In DNA form, the CDR3 reads TGTGCCAGCAGCTCGGGTACCATAGGACAGGGGAACTATGGCTACACCTTC. Encoded protein: CASSSGTIGQGNYGYTF. V and J are TRBV5-4 and TRBJ1-2, with 9 nucleotides matching TRBD1. The CDR3 totals 17 residues. CDR1 SGHNT and CDR2 YYREEE come from the germline V gene (reference sequence). Trimming at V came to 3 bases and at J to 2 bases, leaving 11 bases not matched to a gene.

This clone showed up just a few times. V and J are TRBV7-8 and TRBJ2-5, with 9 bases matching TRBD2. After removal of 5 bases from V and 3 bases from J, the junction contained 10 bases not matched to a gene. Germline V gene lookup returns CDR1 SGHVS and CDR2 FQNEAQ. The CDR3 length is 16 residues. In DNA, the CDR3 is TGTGCCAGCAGCCCACGTAGCGGGAGCTCTGAAGAGACCCAGTACTTC. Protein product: CASSPRSGSSEETQYF.

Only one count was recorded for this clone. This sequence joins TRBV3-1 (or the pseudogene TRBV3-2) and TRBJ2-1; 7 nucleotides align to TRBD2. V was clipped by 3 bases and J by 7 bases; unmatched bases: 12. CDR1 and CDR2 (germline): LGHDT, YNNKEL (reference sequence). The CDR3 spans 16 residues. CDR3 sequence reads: CASSHSDRRAGNEQFF. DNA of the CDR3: TGTGCCAGCAGCCACAGCGATCGGAGAGCGGGGAATGAGCAGTTCTTC.

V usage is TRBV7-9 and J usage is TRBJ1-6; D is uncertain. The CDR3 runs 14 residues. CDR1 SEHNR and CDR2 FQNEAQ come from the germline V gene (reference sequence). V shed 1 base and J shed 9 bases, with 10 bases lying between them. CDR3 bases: TGTGCCAGCAGCTTAGAGGTACCGGGTTCACCCCTCCACTTT. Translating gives CASSLEVPGSPLHF.

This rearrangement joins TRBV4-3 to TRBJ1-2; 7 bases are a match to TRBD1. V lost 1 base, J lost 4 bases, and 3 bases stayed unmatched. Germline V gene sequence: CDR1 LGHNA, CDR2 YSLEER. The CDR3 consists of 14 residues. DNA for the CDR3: TGCGCCAGCAGCCAAGTACAGGGGAGCTATGGCTACACCTTC. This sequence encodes CASSQVQGSYGYTF.

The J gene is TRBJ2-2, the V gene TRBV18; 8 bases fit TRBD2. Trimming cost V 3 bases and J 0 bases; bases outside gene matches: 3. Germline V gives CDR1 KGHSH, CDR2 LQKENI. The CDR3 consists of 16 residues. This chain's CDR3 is CASSPTTSANTGELFF. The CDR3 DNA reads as TGTGCCAGCTCACCCACGACTAGCGCGAACACCGGGGAGCTGTTTTTT.

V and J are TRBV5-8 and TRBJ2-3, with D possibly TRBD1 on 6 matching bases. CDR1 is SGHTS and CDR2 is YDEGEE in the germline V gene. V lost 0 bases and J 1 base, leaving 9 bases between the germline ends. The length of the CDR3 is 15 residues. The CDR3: CASSLARTGTDTQYF. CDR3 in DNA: TGTGCCAGCAGCTTGGCCCGGACAGGCACAGATACGCAGTATTTT.

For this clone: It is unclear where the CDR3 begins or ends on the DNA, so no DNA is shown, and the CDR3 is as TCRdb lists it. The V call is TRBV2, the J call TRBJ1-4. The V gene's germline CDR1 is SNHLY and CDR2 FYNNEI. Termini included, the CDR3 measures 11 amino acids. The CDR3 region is CASSAELNCFF.

CDR3 DNA: TGTGCCAGCAGTGTCAGGGGTGGCAATCAGCCCCAGCATTTT. It codes for CASSVRGGNQPQHF. The chain couples TRBV6-4 to TRBJ1-5; D is perhaps TRBD1 (6 bases). The CDR3 loop spans 14 amino acids. CDR1 MRHNA and CDR2 SNTAGT come from the germline V gene. The V gene lost 4 bases and the J gene lost 2 bases, with 9 bases spanning the gap.

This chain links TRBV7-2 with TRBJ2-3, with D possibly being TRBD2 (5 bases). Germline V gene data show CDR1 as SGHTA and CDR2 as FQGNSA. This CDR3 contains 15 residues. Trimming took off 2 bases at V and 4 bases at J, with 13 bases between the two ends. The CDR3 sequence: CASSLRWEQADTQYF. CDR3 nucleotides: TGTGCCAGCAGCTTAAGGTGGGAGCAGGCAGATACGCAGTATTTT.

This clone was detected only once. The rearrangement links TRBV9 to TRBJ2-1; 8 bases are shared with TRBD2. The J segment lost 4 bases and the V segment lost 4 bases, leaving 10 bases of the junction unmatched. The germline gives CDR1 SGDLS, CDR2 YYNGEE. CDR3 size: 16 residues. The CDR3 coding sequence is TGTGCCAGCAGCCCACCCCCCCTAGCGGGTTACAATGAGCAGTTCTTC. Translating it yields CASSPPPLAGYNEQFF.

The CDR3 spells CASSEGENTEAFF. CDR3 sequence (DNA): TGTGCCAGCAGTGAGGGAGAGAACACTGAAGCTTTCTTT. The chain is built from TRBV2 and TRBJ1-1; the D is unclear. V lost 3 bases and J 1 base, leaving 6 bases between the germline ends. Germline V gene data show CDR1 as SNHLY and CDR2 as FYNNEI. There are 13 residues in the CDR3.

The CDR3 region is CASRPTGTGNTIYF. As DNA, the CDR3 is TGTGCCAGCAGGCCTACAGGGACTGGAAACACCATATATTTT. The chain carries TRBV6-2 or TRBV6-3 and TRBJ1-3; TRBD1 might be the D (6 bases). Trimming pared 6 bases from V and 2 bases from J, leaving 11 bases between. This CDR3 contains 14 residues. Germline loops: CDR1 MNHEY, CDR2 SVGEGT.

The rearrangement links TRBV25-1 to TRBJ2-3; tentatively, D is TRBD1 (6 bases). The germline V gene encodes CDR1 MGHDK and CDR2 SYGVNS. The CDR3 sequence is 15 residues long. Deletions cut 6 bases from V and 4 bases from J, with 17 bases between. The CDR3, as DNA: TGTGCCAGCAGCGGCAGGGGCGCCTTCCCAGATACGCAGTATTTT. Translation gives CASSGRGAFPDTQYF.

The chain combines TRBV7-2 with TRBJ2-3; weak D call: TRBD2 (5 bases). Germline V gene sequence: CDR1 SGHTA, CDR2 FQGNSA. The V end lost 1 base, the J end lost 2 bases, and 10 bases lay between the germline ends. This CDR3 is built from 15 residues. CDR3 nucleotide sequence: TGTGCCAGCAGCTTAGGAGCGGTACCCACAGATACGCAGTATTTT. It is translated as CASSLGAVPTDTQYF. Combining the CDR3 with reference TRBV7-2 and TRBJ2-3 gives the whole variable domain GAGVSQSPSNKVTEKGKDVELRCDPISGHTALYWYRQSLGQGLEFLIYFQGNSAPDKSGLPSDRFSAERTGGSVSTLTIQRTQQEDSAVYLCASSLGAVPTDTQYFGPGTRLTVL.

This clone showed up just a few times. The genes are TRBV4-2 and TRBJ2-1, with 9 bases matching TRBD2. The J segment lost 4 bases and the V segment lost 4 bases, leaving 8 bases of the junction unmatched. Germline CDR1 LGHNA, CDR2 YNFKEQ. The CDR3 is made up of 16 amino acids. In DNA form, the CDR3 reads TGTGCCAGCAGCCTCCAAGCGGGGGGTTTATACAATGAGCAGTTCTTC. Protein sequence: CASSLQAGGLYNEQFF.

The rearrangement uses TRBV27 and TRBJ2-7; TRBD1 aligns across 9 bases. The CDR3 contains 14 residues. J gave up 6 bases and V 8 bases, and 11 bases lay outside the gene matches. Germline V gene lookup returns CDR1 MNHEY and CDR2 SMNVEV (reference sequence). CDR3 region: CASGQGYPDTEQYF. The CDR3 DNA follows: TGTGCCAGCGGACAGGGGTACCCCGACACCGAGCAGTACTTC.